The 10 T cell receptor beta chains listed next were all sequenced from one sample in a study of blood T cell repertoires in COVID-19 (dated by TCRdb to the early 2020s). The method was the immunoSEQ multiplex PCR assay. In TCRdb, the immuneACCESS table is reduced to in-frame sequences with V and J assigned. These tables do not hold every clone; where another copy was compared, an unresolved V gene accounts for under half, and the others remain unexplained. Within this sample are 200,000 to 250,000 clones, with around 84% of them counted one time only. The ten largest account for roughly 3.2% of the sample. The specimen was peripheral blood. All receptors come from a woman under 30 with acute or convalescent COVID-19.

J is TRBJ1-2 and V is TRBV11-2, with D perhaps matching TRBD1 (6 bases). V lost 5 bases and J 6 bases, leaving 16 bases between the germline ends. From germline, CDR1 is SGHAT and CDR2 FQNNGV. The CDR3 contains 14 residues. CDR3 in amino acids: CASSQTGFLDGYTF. Here the CDR3 DNA reads TGTGCCAGCAGCCAGACAGGATTTTTAGATGGCTACACCTTC.

The chain has TRBV6-2 or TRBV6-3 and TRBJ2-7; no definite D call. There are 16 residues in the CDR3. Germline CDR1 reads MNHEY; CDR2 reads SVGEGT. V lost 0 bases and J lost 2, with 14 bases in between. The CDR3 DNA reads TGTGCCAGCAGTTACTCTCTCCGGGTGGTGGCCTACGAGCAGTACTTC. Translating it yields CASSYSLRVVAYEQYF.

V is TRBV5-4 and J is TRBJ2-1; 9 nucleotides line up with TRBD2. The trim removed 4 bases at V and 4 bases at J, leaving 6 bases unmatched. The germline V gene has CDR1 SGHNT and CDR2 YYREEE (reference sequence). This CDR3 has 15 residues. Here the CDR3 DNA reads TGTGCCAGCAGCCCACCGACTAGCGGATACAATGAGCAGTTCTTC. This translates into CASSPPTSGYNEQFF. Looking up the rest from reference TRBV5-4 and TRBJ2-1 gives the full variable domain: ETGVTQSPTHLIKTRGQQVTLRCSSQSGHNTVSWYQQALGQGPQFIFQYYREEENGRGNFPPRFSGLQFPNYSSELNVNALELDDSALYLCASSPPTSGYNEQFFGPGTRLTVL.

With respect to this clone: This CDR3 is also generated by other DNA sequences in the sample. The J gene is TRBJ2-2, the V gene TRBV6-1; TRBD1 might be the D (5 bases). Germline-derived CDR1 and CDR2 are MNHNS and SASEGT. Trimming removed 0 bases at V and 1 base at J, with 6 bases between. CDR3 length equals 15 residues. The CDR3 DNA is TGTGCCAGCAGTGAAGCTACAGGGAACACCGGGGAGCTGTTTTTT. Its protein is CASSEATGNTGELFF.

The chain combines TRBV11-2 with TRBJ2-3, with TRBD2 matching 7 bases. The germline V gene has CDR1 SGHAT and CDR2 FQNNGV. J was trimmed by 5 bases and V by 5 bases; bases with no gene match: 1. The CDR3 contains 12 residues. The CDR3 DNA reads as TGTGCCAGCAGCCCTAGCGGAGATACGCAGTATTTT. This sequence encodes CASSPSGDTQYF.

The DNA of the CDR3 is TGTGCCAGCAGTTACTCTACAGGGTTTGGAACTGAAGCTTTCTTT. This encodes CASSYSTGFGTEAFF. This chain uses TRBV6-2 or TRBV6-3 with TRBJ1-1; possible D gene TRBD1, 6 bases. V gave up 0 bases and J gave up 5 bases, with 13 bases separating them. Germline CDR1 and CDR2: MNHEY and SVGEGT. The CDR3 is made up of 15 amino acids.

This clone has just a few counts. The rearrangement links TRBV21-1 to TRBJ1-6; the D segment call TRBD1 is taken from the table without a DNA check. TRBV21-1 is described as a pseudogene. This CDR3 has 15 amino acids. Here the CDR3 reads CASIHRGSYNSPLHF. The CDR3 nucleotides read TGTGCCAGCATCCACAGGGGTTCCTATAATTCACCCCTCCACTTT.

This clone was picked up a small number of times. The chain recombines TRBV24-1 with TRBJ2-5; D may be TRBD2 (7 bases). This CDR3 has 15 amino acids. In germline, CDR1 is KGHDR, CDR2 SFDVKD. V lost 2 bases to trimming and J lost 5 bases, with 14 bases between them. CDR3 sequence reads: CATSDSGGSWETQYF. CDR3 coding DNA: TGTGCCACCAGTGATTCGGGGGGCAGTTGGGAGACCCAGTACTTC.

V gene TRBV6-2 or TRBV6-3 combines with J gene TRBJ1-3; TRBD1 might be the D (6 bases). Germline loops: CDR1 MNHEY, CDR2 SVGEGT. The CDR3 loop spans 17 amino acids. Trimming took 0 bases from V and 0 from J, leaving 12 bases between them. Written as DNA, the CDR3 is TGTGCCAGCAGTTACTCGACCTACAGGGTCTCTGGAAACACCATATATTTT. Residues: CASSYSTYRVSGNTIYF.

The chain has TRBV19 and TRBJ2-2; D unresolved. CDR1 is LNHDA, CDR2 SQIVND, per germline (reference sequence). V was shortened by 7 bases and J by 1 base, with 16 bases between the two germline ends. The CDR3 has 16 amino acids. The CDR3 reads CASILSALQNTGELFF. CDR3 coding DNA: TGTGCCAGTATCCTCTCTGCGCTTCAGAACACCGGGGAGCTGTTTTTT.